This entry is about one T cell receptor (beta chain). Its specificity is not known. These data are taken from a study of cytomegalovirus exposure and HLA in healthy donors. The overall study: Samples from HLA-typed donors yielded around 85 million unique TCRs in an early data release. The study, taken as a whole, reports: Later on, an analysis found that several of the most significant clusters appeared to be linked to common viral pathogens, which included parvovirus B19.

PCR primers comprised 60 Vbeta and 13 Jbeta primers. Data came from immunoSEQ multiplex PCR; TCRdb stores just in-frame clones and leaves some out. The sample lists more than 95,000 clones, around three quarters seen once, with 4.5% to 5% in the top ten. Germline V gene data show CDR1 as PRHDT and CDR2 as FYEKMQ (reference sequence). Trimming removed 4 bases at V and 10 bases at J, with 10 bases between. CDR3 length equals 12 residues. The receptor was derived from a man aged 45 to 65 in good health and CMV-seropositive. The chain recombines TRBV13 with TRBJ1-4; D call uncertain. The sequencing sample was made of PBMCs. CDR3: CASSSKSGKLFF. The CDR3 DNA sequence: TGTGCCAGCAGCTCTAAAAGTGGAAAACTGTTTTTT.